The clone carrying this T cell receptor (beta chain) was counted a few times. The target antigen is unknown. The data derive from a study of response to subunit inactivated influenza vaccine. TCRdb fed the RT-PCR reads into MiXCR, producing one record per CDR3 protein. The repertoire holds hundreds of thousands of distinct CDR3 sequences, with about 18% as singletons. Germline loops: CDR1 SGHVS, CDR2 FNYEAQ. Trimming removed 1 base from V and 1 base from J, with 7 bases in between. CDR3 size: 15 residues. Findings of the study overall: After each seasonal influenza vaccination, few new T cells are recruited, the authors suggested.

The TCR comes from a man aged 45-60 years who received an inactivated influenza vaccine. The chain uses TRBV7-6 and TRBJ2-2; D not certain. Specimen: PBMCs from blood, collected approximately 5 days after vaccination. Here the CDR3 DNA reads TGTGCCAGCAGCTTAGTACTGGAGAACACCGGGGAGCTGTTTTTT. This gives the protein CASSLVLENTGELFF.